This T cell receptor (beta chain) comes out of a study of blood T cell repertoires in COVID-19. Study as a whole: Acute and convalescent COVID-19 samples came from the United States, Italy and Spain. In each case, the material was cDNA or gDNA derived from T cells, B-cell-depleted T cells, or PBMCs.

In the study's own analysis: Amplification of reference gene primers was used by the study to estimate nucleated cell counts. Using immunoSEQ multiplex PCR, the repertoire was profiled, and TCRdb retains in-frame clones only, with some absent. Clone size and the V and J calls come from that table; the DNA yielded D and trimming. Altogether about 150,000 clones are present, around 85% being singletons, with the ten largest covering under 4.5%. Germline CDR1 ENHRY, CDR2 SYGVKD. V gave up 8 bases and J gave up 7 bases; unmatched junction bases: 6. The CDR3 length is 13 residues. The material sequenced was peripheral blood. The chain couples TRBV10-3 to TRBJ1-5; TRBD1 matches at 9 bases. The receptor was derived from an older woman with acute or convalescent COVID-19. CDR3 sequence (DNA): TGTGCCATCCGGGACAGGGAACAGCAGCCCCAGCATTTT. Translation gives CAIRDREQQPQHF.